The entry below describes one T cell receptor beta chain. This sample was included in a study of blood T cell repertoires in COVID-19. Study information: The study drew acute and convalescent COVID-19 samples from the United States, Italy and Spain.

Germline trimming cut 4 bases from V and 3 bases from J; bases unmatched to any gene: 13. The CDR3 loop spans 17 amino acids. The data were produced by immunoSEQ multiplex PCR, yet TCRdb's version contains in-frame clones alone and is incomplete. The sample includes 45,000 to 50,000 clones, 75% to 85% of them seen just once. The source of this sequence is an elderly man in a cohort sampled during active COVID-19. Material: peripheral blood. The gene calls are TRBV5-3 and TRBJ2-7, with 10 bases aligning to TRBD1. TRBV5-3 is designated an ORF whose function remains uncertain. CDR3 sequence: CARSPQPTGGAYYEQYF. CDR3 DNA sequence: TGTGCCAGAAGCCCACAACCGACAGGGGGCGCGTACTACGAGCAGTACTTC.